A single T cell receptor (beta chain) is shown here with its context. From germline, CDR1 is MGHDK and CDR2 SYGVNS. The V segment lost 6 bases and the J segment 0 bases; nucleotides outside the gene matches: 5. This CDR3 contains 15 residues. The sample belongs to a study of T cell changes during pregnancy in multiple sclerosis. Some clones are missing from TCRdb's copy, which holds only in-frame ones; the method was immunoSEQ multiplex PCR. The sample has 90,000 or so clones; over 85% are singletons. The chain carries TRBV25-1 and TRBJ2-5; 9 nucleotides align to TRBD2. The sample consisted of peripheral blood, taken after pregnancy. The origin of this receptor is a female donor in good health, enrolled as a control in a pregnancy study. CDR3 in DNA: TGTGCCAGCAGCCTAGCGGGGACGTACCAAGAGACCCAGTACTTC. Amino acid sequence: CASSLAGTYQETQYF.